A selection of T cell receptor beta chains follows, all from one sample in a study of a mutant IDH1 vaccine in newly diagnosed glioma. Their target antigens are unknown. Clones were read by immunoSEQ multiplex PCR, and TCRdb kept only the in-frame ones, dropping some. Of about 23,000 clones in the sample, 84% are singletons; the top ten hold about 2.6%. The input for sequencing was PBMCs, taken from a glioma patient whose treatment included an IDH1 peptide vaccine. These receptors came from a man aged 35 to 55 with glioma. CDR3s include the opening cysteine and the closing phenylalanine or tryptophan. The order of the fields is CDR3 protein, CDR3 DNA, V gene, clone size, J gene, D gene. A D gene is named only where the DNA matches it firmly. Where a row states a size, it is once, few, many or the class of an expanded clone; other rows omit it.

CASSDSGLTGELFF	TGTGCCAGCAGTGACTCAGGACTAACCGGGGAGCTGTTTTTT	TRBV6-4	.	TRBJ2-2	.
CASSRSAGNQPQHF	TGTGCCAGTAGTCGGTCGGCCGGCAATCAGCCCCAGCATTTT	TRBV19	.	TRBJ1-5	.
CASSISGRGFYEQYF	TGTGCCAGCAGTATCAGCGGGAGGGGCTTCTACGAGCAGTACTTC	TRBV27	.	TRBJ2-7	TRBD2
CASSSGAAQNTEAFF	TGTGCCAGCAGTTCGGGGGCAGCTCAAAACACTGAAGCTTTCTTT	TRBV28	.	TRBJ1-1	.
CASSPSQGARGSNQPQHF	TGTGCCAGCTCACCATCCCAGGGGGCGAGGGGTAGCAATCAGCCCCAGCATTTT	TRBV18	.	TRBJ1-5	TRBD1
CASSDRTENSYEQYF	TGTGCCAGCAGTGACCGGACAGAGAACTCCTACGAGCAGTACTTC	TRBV6-4	.	TRBJ2-7	.
CASSVARAAPRETQYF	TGTGCCAGCAGCGTAGCTCGGGCAGCACCTCGGGAGACCCAGTACTTC	TRBV9	.	TRBJ2-5	.
CASSLTGGNQPQHF	TGCGCCAGCAGCTTGACAGGGGGGAATCAGCCCCAGCATTTT	TRBV5-1	once	TRBJ1-5	TRBD1
CASSLVLEGNNPPSSYEQYF	TGTGCCAGCAGCTTAGTCTTAGAAGGGAATAATCCACCAAGCTCCTACGAGCAGTACTTC	TRBV7-6	.	TRBJ2-7	.
CASSPQQSSYEQYF	TGTGCCAGCAGCCCCCAACAGTCCTCCTACGAGCAGTACTTC	TRBV7-2	once	TRBJ2-7	.
CASSVNGQPQHF	TGTGCCAGCAGTGTTAACGGTCAGCCCCAGCATTTT	TRBV6-4	.	TRBJ1-5	.
CASRRGTLSSYNEQFF	TGTGCCAGCAGACGTGGGACCCTGAGCTCCTACAATGAGCAGTTCTTC	TRBV28	.	TRBJ2-1	.
CASGTGGFEQYF	TGTGCCAGCGGGACAGGGGGCTTCGAGCAGTACTTC	TRBV7-9	once	TRBJ2-7	TRBD1
CASSRNAGTGGNQPQHF	TGTGCCAGCAGCCGAAACGCCGGGACAGGGGGTAACCAGCCCCAGCATTTT	TRBV7-8	.	TRBJ1-5	TRBD1
CASSYSEPYEQYF	TGTGCCAGCAGTTATAGTGAACCCTACGAGCAGTACTTC	TRBV6-9	.	TRBJ2-7	.
CSADGNEQFF	TGCAGTGCCGATGGGAATGAGCAGTTCTTC	TRBV20-1	.	TRBJ2-1	.
CASTSRGSTDTQYF	TGTGCCAGTACTAGTCGGGGGAGCACAGATACGCAGTATTTT	TRBV19	.	TRBJ2-3	.
CASTPQDGKDTQYF	TGTGCCAGCACCCCACAGGACGGGAAAGATACGCAGTATTTT	TRBV6-5	few	TRBJ2-3	.
CASSLRESTEAFF	TGTGCCAGCAGCTTACGCGAGAGCACTGAAGCTTTCTTT	TRBV7-6	.	TRBJ1-1	.
CASSEGYGYTF	TGTGCCAGCAGTGAGGGCTATGGCTACACCTTC	TRBV6-1	.	TRBJ1-2	.
CASSQNSNQPQHF	TGTGCCAGCAGCCAGAATAGCAATCAGCCCCAGCATTTT	TRBV13	.	TRBJ1-5	.
CASSQLEHNEQFF	TGCGCCAGCAGCCAGCTGGAGCACAATGAGCAGTTCTTC	TRBV4-1	.	TRBJ2-1	.
CASSLWGGQGSYEQYF	TGCGCCAGCAGCTTGTGGGGGGGACAGGGGTCCTACGAGCAGTACTTC	TRBV5-1	.	TRBJ2-7	TRBD1
CASGRGQGYQPQHF	TGTGCCAGCGGTAGGGGGCAGGGTTATCAGCCCCAGCATTTT	TRBV2	.	TRBJ1-5	TRBD1
CASSPWGQSNTEAFF	TGCGCCAGCAGCCCCTGGGGACAGTCGAACACTGAAGCTTTCTTT	TRBV4-3	few	TRBJ1-1	TRBD1
CASTGQRNQPQHF	TGTGCCAGTACCGGCCAGCGAAATCAGCCCCAGCATTTT	TRBV19	.	TRBJ1-5	.
CASSGTGLSGNTIYF	TGTGCCAGTAGTGGTACCGGACTCTCTGGAAACACCATATATTTT	TRBV19	.	TRBJ1-3	.
CAISRQGTANYGYTF	TGTGCCATCTCAAGGCAGGGCACAGCCAACTATGGCTACACCTTC	TRBV10-3	.	TRBJ1-2	.
CASSPPVRKLFF	TGTGCCAGCAGTCCCCCTGTCCGGAAACTGTTTTTT	TRBV28	.	TRBJ1-4	.
CASSWGTGGTEAFF	TGTGCCAGCAGCTGGGGGACAGGGGGCACTGAAGCTTTCTTT	TRBV5-5	.	TRBJ1-1	TRBD1
CASSQDRGGRFDEQFF	TGCGCCAGCAGCCAAGATCGGGGCGGGAGGTTCGATGAGCAGTTCTTC	TRBV4-3	once	TRBJ2-1	TRBD2
CASSIRTVNEQYF	TGTGCCAGTAGTATCCGGACGGTTAACGAGCAGTACTTC	TRBV19	.	TRBJ2-7	.
CASMTNYGYTF	TGTGCCAGCATGACTAACTATGGCTACACCTTC	TRBV28	.	TRBJ1-2	.
CSVFGGQGDTEAFF	TGCAGCGTTTTTGGGGGACAGGGGGACACTGAAGCTTTCTTT	TRBV29-1	.	TRBJ1-1	TRBD1
CASSKTSGRSYEQYF	TGTGCCAGCTCAAAGACTAGCGGGCGATCCTACGAGCAGTACTTC	TRBV18	once	TRBJ2-7	TRBD2